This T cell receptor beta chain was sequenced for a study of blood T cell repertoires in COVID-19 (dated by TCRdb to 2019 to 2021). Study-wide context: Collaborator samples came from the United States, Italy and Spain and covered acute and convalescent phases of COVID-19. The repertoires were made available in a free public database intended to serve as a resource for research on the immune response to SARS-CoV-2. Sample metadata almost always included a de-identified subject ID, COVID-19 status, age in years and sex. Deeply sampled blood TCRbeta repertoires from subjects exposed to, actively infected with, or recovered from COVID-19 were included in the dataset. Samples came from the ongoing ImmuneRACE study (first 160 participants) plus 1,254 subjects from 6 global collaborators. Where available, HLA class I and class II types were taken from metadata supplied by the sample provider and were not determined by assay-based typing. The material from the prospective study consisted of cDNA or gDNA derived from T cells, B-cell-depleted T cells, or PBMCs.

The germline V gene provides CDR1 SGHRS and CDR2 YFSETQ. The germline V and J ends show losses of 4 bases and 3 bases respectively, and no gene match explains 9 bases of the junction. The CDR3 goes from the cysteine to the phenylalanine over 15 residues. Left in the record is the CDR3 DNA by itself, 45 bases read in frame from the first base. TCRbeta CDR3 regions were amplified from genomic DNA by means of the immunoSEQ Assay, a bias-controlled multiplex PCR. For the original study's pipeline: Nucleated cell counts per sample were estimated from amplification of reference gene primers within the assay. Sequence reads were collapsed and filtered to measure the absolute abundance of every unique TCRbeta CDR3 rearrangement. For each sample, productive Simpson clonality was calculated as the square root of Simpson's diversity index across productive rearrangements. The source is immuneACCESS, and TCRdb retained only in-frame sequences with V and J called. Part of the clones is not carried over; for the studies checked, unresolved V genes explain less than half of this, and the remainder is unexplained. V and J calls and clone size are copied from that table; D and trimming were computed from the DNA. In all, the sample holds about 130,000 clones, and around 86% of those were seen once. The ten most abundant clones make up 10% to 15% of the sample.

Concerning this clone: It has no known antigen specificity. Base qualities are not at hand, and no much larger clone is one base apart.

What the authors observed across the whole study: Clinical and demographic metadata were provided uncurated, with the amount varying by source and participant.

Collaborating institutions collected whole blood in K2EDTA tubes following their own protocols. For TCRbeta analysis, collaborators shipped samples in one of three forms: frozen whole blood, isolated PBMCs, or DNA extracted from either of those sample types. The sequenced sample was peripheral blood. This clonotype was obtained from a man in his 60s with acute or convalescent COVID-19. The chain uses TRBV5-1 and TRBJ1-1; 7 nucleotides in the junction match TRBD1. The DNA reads TGCGCCAGCAGCCCAGGGGCAGGACAGGACACTGAAGCTTTCTTT. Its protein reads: CASSPGAGQDTEAFF.